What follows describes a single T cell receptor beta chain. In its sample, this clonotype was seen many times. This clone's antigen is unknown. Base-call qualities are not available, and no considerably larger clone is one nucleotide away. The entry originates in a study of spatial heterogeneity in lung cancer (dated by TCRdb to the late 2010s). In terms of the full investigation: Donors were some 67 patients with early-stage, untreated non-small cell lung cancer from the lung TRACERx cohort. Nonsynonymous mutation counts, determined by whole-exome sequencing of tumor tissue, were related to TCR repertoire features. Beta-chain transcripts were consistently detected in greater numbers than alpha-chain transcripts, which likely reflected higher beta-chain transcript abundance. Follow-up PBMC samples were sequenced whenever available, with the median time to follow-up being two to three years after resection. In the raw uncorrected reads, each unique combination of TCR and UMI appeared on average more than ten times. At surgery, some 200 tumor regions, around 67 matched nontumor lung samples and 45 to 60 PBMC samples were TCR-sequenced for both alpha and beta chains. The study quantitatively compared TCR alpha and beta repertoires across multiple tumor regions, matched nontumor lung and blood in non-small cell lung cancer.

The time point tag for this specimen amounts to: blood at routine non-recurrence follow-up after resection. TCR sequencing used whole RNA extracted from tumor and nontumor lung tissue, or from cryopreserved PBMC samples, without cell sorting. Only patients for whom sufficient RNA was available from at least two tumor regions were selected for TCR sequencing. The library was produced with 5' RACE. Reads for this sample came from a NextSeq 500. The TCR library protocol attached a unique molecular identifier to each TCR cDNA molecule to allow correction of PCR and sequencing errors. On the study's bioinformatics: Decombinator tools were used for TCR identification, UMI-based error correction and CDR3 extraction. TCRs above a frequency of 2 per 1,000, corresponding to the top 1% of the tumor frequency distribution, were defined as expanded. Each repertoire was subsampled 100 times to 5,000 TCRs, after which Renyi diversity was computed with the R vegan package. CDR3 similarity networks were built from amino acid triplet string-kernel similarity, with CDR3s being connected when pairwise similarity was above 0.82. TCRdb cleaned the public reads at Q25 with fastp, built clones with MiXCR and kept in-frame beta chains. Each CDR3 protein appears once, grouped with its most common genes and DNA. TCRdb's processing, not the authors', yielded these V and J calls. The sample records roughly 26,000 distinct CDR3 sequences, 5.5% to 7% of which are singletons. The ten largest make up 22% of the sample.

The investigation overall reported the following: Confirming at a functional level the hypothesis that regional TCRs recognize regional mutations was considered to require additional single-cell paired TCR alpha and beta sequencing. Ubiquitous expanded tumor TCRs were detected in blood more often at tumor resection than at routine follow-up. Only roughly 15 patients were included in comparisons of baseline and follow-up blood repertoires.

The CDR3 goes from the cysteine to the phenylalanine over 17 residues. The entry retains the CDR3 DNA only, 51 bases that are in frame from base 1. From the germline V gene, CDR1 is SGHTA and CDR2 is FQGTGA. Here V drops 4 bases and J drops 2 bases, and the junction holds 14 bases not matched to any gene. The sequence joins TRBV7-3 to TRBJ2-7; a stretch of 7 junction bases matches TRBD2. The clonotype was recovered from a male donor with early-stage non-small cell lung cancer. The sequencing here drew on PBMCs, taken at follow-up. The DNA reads TGTGCCAGCAGCTCCCCCCTCCTAGCGGTCCATCCCTACGAGCAGTACTTC. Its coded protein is CASSSPLLAVHPYEQYF.